This TCR beta chain is drawn from a study of human T cells and chemical hapten exposure. Time point reported: healthy volunteer bleed at 2 weeks. Whole blood, unfractionated, served as the material for total RNA extraction. J was trimmed by 5 bases and V by 6 bases; bases with no gene match: 14. The germline gives CDR1 SEHNR, CDR2 FQNEAQ (reference sequence). This CDR3 has 16 amino acids. Attachment of unique molecular identifiers to individual cDNA molecules was performed in the library. A single record per CDR3 protein comes from TCRdb applying MiXCR to the RACE reads. The table shows some 50,000 distinct CDR3 sequences, with roughly 4.2% occurring only once.

The chain is built from TRBV7-9 and TRBJ2-7; TRBD2 aligns across 9 bases. The TCR comes from a human donor in good health. Some clones in this sample may be carry-over from other donors' samples. The sequenced material came from whole blood. CDR3 in DNA: TGTGCCAGCAGACCCTGGCCGGGACTAGCTACTCACGAGCAGTACTTC. It is translated as CASRPWPGLATHEQYF.